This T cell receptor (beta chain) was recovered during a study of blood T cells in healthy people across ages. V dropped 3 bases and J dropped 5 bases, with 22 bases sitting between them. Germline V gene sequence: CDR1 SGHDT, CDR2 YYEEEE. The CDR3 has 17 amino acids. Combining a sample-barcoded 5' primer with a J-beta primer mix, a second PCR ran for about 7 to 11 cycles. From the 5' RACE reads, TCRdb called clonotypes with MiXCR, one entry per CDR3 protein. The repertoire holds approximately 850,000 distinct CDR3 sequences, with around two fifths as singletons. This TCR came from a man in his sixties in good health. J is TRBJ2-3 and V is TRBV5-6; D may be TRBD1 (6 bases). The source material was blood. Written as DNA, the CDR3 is TGTGCCAGCAGCTATGCTCGGCGAGGGGGAGTTGAAGATACGCAGTATTTT. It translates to CASSYARRGGVEDTQYF. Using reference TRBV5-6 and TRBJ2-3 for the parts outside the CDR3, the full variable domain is DAGVTQSPTHLIKTRGQQVTLRCSPKSGHDTVSWYQQALGQGPQFIFQYYEEEERQRGNFPDRFSGHQFPNYSSELNVNALLLGDSALYLCASSYARRGGVEDTQYFGPGTRLTVL.